This is a list of T cell receptor beta chains from one sample in a study of control samples from healthy donors and cancer patients. Assay used: immunoSEQ multiplex PCR; TCRdb lists only in-frame clones, some missing. This table holds around 80,000 clones, approximately 94% found once. The sequencing sample was made of blood. The receptors here all came from a woman in her twenties or thirties in good health. Each CDR3 is given without its conserved first and last residue.

V gene	J gene	CDR3 protein
TRBV5-4	TRBJ2-1	ASSPDIVIHEQF
TRBV6-4	TRBJ1-1	ASSDGADRSEFTEAF
TRBV21-1	TRBJ1-3	ASSKRTVSGNTIY
TRBV7-9	TRBJ2-1	ASSYSWSGAGEQF
TRBV2	TRBJ1-2	ASTSVQGLGGYT
TRBV25-1	TRBJ2-5	ASSVAGGEETQY
TRBV3-1/TRBV3-2	TRBJ1-5	ASSQEGANQPQH
TRBV18	TRBJ1-2	ASSPNSDYGYT
TRBV6-1	TRBJ2-7	ASSETSGGYEQY
TRBV2	TRBJ2-1	ATSQGRSSYNEQF
TRBV6-6	TRBJ1-2	ASSYLTGGYGYT
TRBV15	TRBJ1-2	ATSRDYGTDINYGYT
TRBV19	TRBJ2-1	ASSIRGPSYNEQF
TRBV6-5	TRBJ1-1	ASSYTGRPNTEAF
TRBV2	TRBJ1-5	ASRAEEPQH
TRBV7-9	TRBJ1-3	ASSQIEGNTIY
TRBV3-1/TRBV3-2	TRBJ1-4	ASSFDRGSPGAKLF
TRBV27	TRBJ2-2	ASRPYTSGGGHTGELF
TRBV5-1	TRBJ2-5	ASRPGQETQY
TRBV6-5	TRBJ2-5	ASSPLWGGPNTQY
TRBV5-4	TRBJ1-5	ASSFPNQPQH
TRBV12-3/TRBV12-4	TRBJ1-1	ASSLTANTEAF
TRBV3-1/TRBV3-2	TRBJ1-2	ASSQAGTVANYGYT